Listed here are 25 T cell receptor beta chains from one sample, sequenced in a study of cytomegalovirus exposure and HLA in healthy donors. It was with 60 Vbeta and 13 Jbeta primers that the PCR ran. Measured with immunoSEQ multiplex PCR; TCRdb has only the in-frame clones, and not every one. Among about 120,000 clones listed, over 65% were seen once. The material sequenced was PBMCs. These receptors were collected from a woman in her 30s in good health and CMV-seropositive.

The rearrangement joins TRBV6-5 to TRBJ2-7; TRBD1 aligns across 7 bases. The germline V gene has CDR1 MNHEY and CDR2 SVGAGI. CDR3 length: 14 amino acids. The V segment lost 5 bases and the J segment 5 bases; nucleotides outside the gene matches: 9. DNA for the CDR3: TGTGCCAGCAGTGGGTATGAAGGGGGCAACGAGCAGTACTTC. Translated: CASSGYEGGNEQYF.

The V gene is TRBV4-1, the J gene TRBJ1-1; the D gene is possibly TRBD1 (5 bases). Germline CDR1 reads MGHRA; CDR2 reads YSYEKL. With 3 bases removed from V and 8 bases from J, the gap between germline ends came to 16 bases. The CDR3 spans 14 residues. The CDR3: CASSHMGPYTEAFF. The CDR3 nucleotides read TGCGCCAGCAGCCACATGGGGCCGTATACCGAAGCTTTCTTT.

This chain uses TRBV9 with TRBJ2-3; 10 nucleotides agree with TRBD1. The CDR3 has 15 residues. V trimming: 2 bases; J trimming: 3 bases; junction bases outside the gene matches: 3. Germline V CDR1 and CDR2: SGDLS, YYNGEE. The CDR3 nucleotides read TGTGCCAGCAGCGTCGGGACAGGGGTTACAGATACGCAGTATTTT. It specifies CASSVGTGVTDTQYF.

The chain recombines TRBV7-9 with TRBJ1-6; 7 nucleotides match TRBD1. After removal of 6 bases from V and 6 bases from J, the junction contained 8 bases not matched to a gene. The CDR3 is 15 amino acids. The germline V gene has CDR1 SEHNR and CDR2 FQNEAQ (reference sequence). The CDR3 sequence is CASRRDRVGNSPLHF. DNA of the CDR3: TGTGCCAGCAGACGAGACAGGGTTGGTAATTCACCCCTCCACTTT.

With regard to this clone: The identical CDR3 is also encoded by other nucleotide sequences in the sample. V usage is TRBV6-1 and J usage is TRBJ1-5; TRBD1 matches 7 bases. Germline trimming cut 2 bases from V and 6 bases from J; bases unmatched to any gene: 4. The CDR3 is 14 residues long. CDR1 is MNHNS, CDR2 SASEGT, per germline. CDR3 DNA: TGTGCCAGCAGTGAACGACAGGGTGGTCAGCCCCAGCATTTT. This encodes CASSERQGGQPQHF.

This chain connects TRBV15 to TRBJ1-2; no clear D. V was clipped by 5 bases and J by 5 bases, with 15 bases between them. The CDR3 has 14 amino acids. In germline, CDR1 is LNHNV, CDR2 YYDKDF (reference sequence). The CDR3 region has the DNA TGTGCCACCAGCTGGCGCGGGGTTGGGTATGGCTACACCTTC. It specifies CATSWRGVGYGYTF.

The genes are TRBV19 and TRBJ1-2; 8 positions agree with TRBD1. CDR3 size: 13 residues. Trimming removed 5 bases from V and 4 bases from J; junction bases left unmatched: 3. In germline, CDR1 is LNHDA, CDR2 SQIVND (reference sequence). CDR3 DNA: TGTGCCAGTAGTGCACAGGGGGGCTATGGCTACACCTTC. This codes for CASSAQGGYGYTF.

There are a few counts of this clone. The rearrangement uses TRBV4-3 and TRBJ1-1; 7 nucleotides match TRBD1. The CDR3 is 13 residues long. V lost 1 base and J lost 10; bases outside the gene matches: 6. Germline-derived CDR1 and CDR2 are LGHNA and YSLEER. CDR3 loop: CASSQADRVGAFF. The CDR3 nucleotides read TGCGCCAGCAGCCAAGCTGACAGGGTCGGAGCTTTCTTT.

This clone was detected a few times. V and J are TRBV5-4 and TRBJ1-2, with 7 bases matching TRBD1. The J segment lost 4 bases and the V segment lost 4 bases, leaving 16 bases of the junction unmatched. The CDR3 has 17 residues. Per germline, CDR1 SGHNT and CDR2 YYREEE (reference sequence). The CDR3 here is CASSRTRDSSRAYGYTF. The CDR3 coding sequence is TGTGCCAGCAGCCGAACTAGGGACAGCTCTAGAGCCTATGGCTACACCTTC.

The chain uses TRBV28 and TRBJ2-3; D unresolved. The CDR3 consists of 13 residues. Trimming left V 5 bases short and J 4 bases short, with 10 bases between. Germline V gives CDR1 MDHEN, CDR2 SYDVKM. In DNA form, the CDR3 reads TGTGCCAGCAGTCCACCTTTAGCAGATACGCAGTATTTT. Translated: CASSPPLADTQYF.

The sample holds one count of this clone. CDR3 coding DNA: TGTGCCAACTATAGCAATCAGCCCCAGCATTTT. Translation gives CANYSNQPQHF. This chain links TRBV6-5 with TRBJ1-5, with D uncertain. Germline CDR1 reads MNHEY; CDR2 reads SVGAGI. The CDR3 has 11 residues. V lost 10 bases and J lost 0, with 4 bases in between.

V usage is TRBV6-1 and J usage is TRBJ2-7, with a possible D match to TRBD1 (5 bases). In germline, CDR1 is MNHNS, CDR2 SASEGT. This CDR3 contains 14 residues. V lost 4 bases to trimming and J lost 3 bases, with 13 bases between them. CDR3 amino acids: CASSGLQGNYEQYF. CDR3 coding DNA: TGTGCCAGCAGTGGCTTGCAGGGCAACTACGAGCAGTACTTC.

The genes are TRBV9 and TRBJ2-5; TRBD2 might be the D (5 bases). CDR1 and CDR2 from the germline V gene are SGDLS and YYNGEE. This CDR3 is 13 amino acids long. V lost 5 bases and J lost 2, with 10 bases in between. CDR3 amino acids: CASSTGVQETQYF. The CDR3 bases are TGTGCCAGCAGTACCGGGGTACAAGAGACCCAGTACTTC.

The chain joins TRBV7-9 to TRBJ2-1; perhaps TRBD2 as D (6 bases). Germline CDR1 is SEHNR and CDR2 is FQNEAQ (reference sequence). CDR3 length equals 16 residues. V gave up 6 bases and J gave up 6 bases, with 21 bases separating them. The CDR3 sequence is CASSSLGSGGANEQFF. The CDR3 nucleotides read TGTGCCAGCAGTTCCCTGGGTTCTGGAGGGGCCAATGAGCAGTTCTTC.

The rearrangement joins TRBV5-6 to TRBJ1-3, with D perhaps TRBD1 (6 bases). Trimming stripped 1 base from V and 4 bases from J, with 9 bases between. This CDR3 is built from 14 residues. Germline V CDR1 and CDR2: SGHDT, YYEEEE. CDR3 bases: TGTGCCAGCAGCTTGCGGGACATAGGAAACACCATATATTTT. Amino acids: CASSLRDIGNTIYF.

This clone was counted a few times. The CDR3 nucleotides read TGCGCCAGCAGCTTGGATTTAAGGGGGTATGGCTACACCTTC. It encodes CASSLDLRGYGYTF. J is TRBJ1-2 and V is TRBV5-1, with D tentatively TRBD1 (6 bases). The germline V and J ends were trimmed by 0 bases and 5 bases, with 11 bases remaining between them. Germline CDR1 SGHRS, CDR2 YFSETQ. This CDR3 is built from 14 residues.

The gene calls are TRBV2 and TRBJ1-1; TRBD1 matches at 11 bases. The CDR3 is 15 residues long. Germline V gene lookup returns CDR1 SNHLY and CDR2 FYNNEI. The J segment lost 7 bases and the V segment lost 6 bases, leaving 10 bases of the junction unmatched. CDR3 in amino acids: CASRTRTGGAGEAFF. CDR3 in DNA: TGTGCCAGCAGGACTCGGACAGGGGGCGCAGGTGAAGCTTTCTTT.

The chain is built from TRBV18 and TRBJ1-1; 7 nucleotides agree with TRBD1. CDR3 length: 14 amino acids. The V segment lost 2 bases and the J segment 5 bases; nucleotides outside the gene matches: 5. The germline gives CDR1 KGHSH, CDR2 LQKENI. The CDR3 loop reads CASSPKQGITEAFF. CDR3 DNA: TGTGCCAGCTCACCAAAACAGGGGATTACTGAAGCTTTCTTT.

The chain joins TRBV11-3 to TRBJ2-3, with D perhaps matching TRBD2 (5 bases). V dropped 5 bases and J dropped 0 bases, with 9 bases sitting between them. The germline CDR1 and CDR2 sequences are SGHNT and YENEEA. The CDR3 totals 14 residues. The CDR3 sequence: CASSQRPSTDTQYF. In nucleotides, the CDR3 is TGTGCCAGCAGCCAGCGGCCTAGCACAGATACGCAGTATTTT.

This chain uses TRBV4-1 with TRBJ1-3; D is possibly TRBD1 (5 bases). In germline, CDR1 is MGHRA, CDR2 YSYEKL. Trimming shortened V by 2 bases and J by 8 bases, and 13 bases separated the two germline ends. This CDR3 contains 14 residues. CDR3 amino acids: CASSQQGKADTIYF. In DNA, the CDR3 is TGCGCCAGCAGCCAACAGGGTAAGGCGGACACCATATATTTT.

This chain connects TRBV2 to TRBJ2-5; TRBD1 matches 7 bases. Germline CDR1 is SNHLY and CDR2 is FYNNEI. J gave up 5 bases and V 6 bases, and 9 bases lay outside the gene matches. The CDR3 is 14 amino acids. CDR3 in amino acids: CASRRTGAPETQYF. CDR3 nucleotides: TGTGCCAGCAGGAGGACAGGCGCCCCGGAGACCCAGTACTTC.

The chain recombines TRBV7-2 with TRBJ2-1; weak D call: TRBD2 (5 bases). Germline CDR1 reads SGHTA; CDR2 reads FQGNSA. The ends were cut back, 5 bases at V and 3 bases at J, with 14 bases in the middle. The CDR3 extends over 15 amino acids. CDR3 in amino acids: CASSQRPGGYNEQFF. Written as DNA, the CDR3 is TGTGCCAGCAGCCAGCGGCCCGGCGGCTACAATGAGCAGTTCTTC.

This clone was counted between two and nine times. This chain links TRBV7-9 with TRBJ2-1; 8 bases agree with TRBD2. Germline-derived CDR1 and CDR2 are SEHNR and FQNEAQ (reference sequence). V shed 1 base and J 10 bases; nucleotides not matched to a gene: 6. This CDR3 is built from 14 residues. The CDR3, as DNA: TGTGCCAGCAGCTTAGTCGGGGGGGGGTACGAGCAGTTCTTC. Translation gives CASSLVGGGYEQFF.

The chain joins TRBV30 to TRBJ2-7; possible D gene TRBD2, 6 bases. V gave up 5 bases and J gave up 2 bases, with 13 bases separating them. The germline V gene has CDR1 GTSNPN and CDR2 SVGIG (reference sequence). CDR3 size: 13 residues. CDR3 nucleotides: TGTGCCTGGTCGTCCGCTAGCGCCTACGAGCAGTACTTC. The encoded protein is CAWSSASAYEQYF.

The chain carries TRBV5-1 and TRBJ2-5; 7 bases map to TRBD2. V shed 8 bases, J shed 2 bases, and the junction held 9 bases outside the gene matches. Germline V gene lookup returns CDR1 SGHRS and CDR2 YFSETQ. CDR3 length equals 14 residues. CDR3 DNA: TGCGCCAGTAGAATGGACGGGGGGCAAGAGACCCAGTACTTC. It yields the protein CASRMDGGQETQYF.